The 28 T cell receptor beta chains given below trace back to one sample, sequenced in a study of T cells in Graves' hyperthyroidism and ophthalmopathy. RNA transcripts served as the template for amplifying TCR beta CDR3 regions. TCR CDR3 underwent first-round RT-PCR with the HTBI primer set. TCRdb fed the multiplex PCR reads into MiXCR, producing one record per CDR3 protein. Of some 270,000 distinct CDR3 sequences listed, 13% were seen once; the top ten hold almost 8%. The sequenced sample was blood. The receptors shown here come from a woman aged 25 to 39 with Graves' hyperthyroidism that later progressed to Graves' ophthalmopathy.

The chain recombines TRBV4-3 with TRBJ2-3, with 10 bases that match TRBD2. The CDR3 sequence is 18 residues long. CDR1 and CDR2 from the germline V gene are LGHNA and YSLEER. V trimming: 1 base; J trimming: 2 bases; junction bases outside the gene matches: 9. As DNA, the CDR3 is TGCGCCAGCAGCCAAGTACCCCTGACTAGCGGGTCCACAGATACGCAGTATTTT. Amino acids: CASSQVPLTSGSTDTQYF.

This clonotype was detected many times. The chain carries TRBV12-3 or TRBV12-4 and TRBJ1-3; D may be TRBD1 (5 bases). The CDR3 is made up of 14 amino acids. Trimming shortened V by 6 bases and J by 0 bases, and 9 bases separated the two germline ends. The CDR3 region has the DNA TGTGCCAGCAGCCTGACAGCCTCTGGAAACACCATATATTTT. It encodes CASSLTASGNTIYF.

A note on this clonotype: A much larger clone lies one base from this, so it may be a read error. This chain joins TRBV12-3 or TRBV12-4 and TRBJ2-5, with a possible D match to TRBD1 (6 bases). This CDR3 comprises 14 residues. The CDR3, as DNA: TGTGCCGGCAGTTTCGGACAGTTTCTGGAGACCCAGTACTTC. Its translation: CAGSFGQFLETQYF.

There are many counts of this clonotype. The rearrangement joins TRBV11-2 to TRBJ1-2, with D uncertain. CDR1 is SGHAT, CDR2 FQNNGV, per germline. The CDR3 extends over 13 amino acids. V was trimmed by 5 bases and J by 4 bases, leaving 11 bases between them. The CDR3 coding sequence is TGTGCCAGCAGCCCAGACTCGACCTATGGCTACACCTTC. Translated: CASSPDSTYGYTF. The complete variable domain, with remaining parts taken from reference TRBV11-2 and TRBJ1-2, reads EAGVAQSPRYKIIEKRQSVAFWCNPISGHATLYWYQQILGQGPKLLIQFQNNGVVDDSQLPKDRFSAERLKGVDSTLKIQPAKLEDSAVYLCASSPDSTYGYTFGSGTRLTVV.

The sample holds many counts of this clonotype. The V and J genes are TRBV7-2 and TRBJ2-2, with 8 bases lining up with TRBD2. Per the germline V gene, CDR1 is SGHTA and CDR2 is FQGNSA. This CDR3 is 14 amino acids long. J gave up 9 bases and V 4 bases, and 7 bases lay outside the gene matches. CDR3 sequence reads: CASSSRGGGRELFF. CDR3 bases: TGTGCCAGCAGCTCTCGGGGGGGCGGACGGGAGCTGTTTTTT. The full variable domain, in which reference TRBV7-2 and TRBJ2-2 provide the parts outside the CDR3, is GAGVSQSPSNKVTEKGKDVELRCDPISGHTALYWYRQSLGQGLEFLIYFQGNSAPDKSGLPSDRFSAERTGGSVSTLTIQRTQQEDSAVYLCASSSRGGGRELFFGEGSRLTVL.

In its sample, this clonotype was seen many times. The CDR3 reads CASRQMGGNEKLFF. DNA of the CDR3: TGTGCCAGCAGACAAATGGGCGGCAATGAAAAACTGTTTTTT. The gene calls are TRBV3-1 and TRBJ1-4; D remains unclear. Germline-derived CDR1 and CDR2 are LGHDT and YNNKEL (reference sequence). CDR3 length: 14 amino acids. Deletions cut 6 bases from V and 5 bases from J, with 13 bases between. Variable domain in full (rest from reference TRBV3-1 and TRBJ1-4): DTAVSQTPKYLVTQMGNDKSIKCEQNLGHDTMYWYKQDSKKFLKIMFSYNNKELIINETVPNRFSPKSPDKAHLNLHINSLELGDSAVYFCASRQMGGNEKLFFGSGTQLSVL.

V gene TRBV19 combines with J gene TRBJ1-5; D may be TRBD1 (6 bases). The V end was cut by 3 bases, the J end by 5 bases, with 11 bases between. The CDR3 is 14 amino acids. Germline-derived CDR1 and CDR2 are LNHDA and SQIVND (reference sequence). The CDR3 DNA sequence: TGTGCCAGTAGTATCGGGGACACATATCAGCCCCAGCATTTT. It encodes CASSIGDTYQPQHF.

J is TRBJ2-5 and V is TRBV11-3; D is possibly TRBD1 or TRBD2 (6 bases each). With 4 bases removed from V and 5 bases from J, the gap between germline ends came to 17 bases. Germline V gene lookup returns CDR1 SGHNT and CDR2 YENEEA. This CDR3 comprises 15 residues. The CDR3 nucleotides are TGTGCCAGCAGCTCGGAGGGACACTCGGGGGAGACCCAGTACTTC. Protein: CASSSEGHSGETQYF.

This clonotype was counted many times. This rearrangement joins TRBV11-2 to TRBJ2-1, with D perhaps TRBD2 (6 bases). Germline V lookup: CDR1 SGHAT, CDR2 FQNNGV. CDR3 length: 19 amino acids. Trimming removed 3 bases from V and 4 bases from J, with 25 bases in between. The CDR3 reads CASSLGPMVLAIKYNEQFF. CDR3 coding DNA: TGTGCCAGCAGCTTGGGCCCAATGGTTCTAGCGATCAAGTACAATGAGCAGTTCTTC.

Regarding this clonotype: This may come from a read error, since a much larger clone is one base off. This chain links TRBV7-9 with TRBJ2-7; TRBD2 is a possible D gene (5 bases). Per germline, CDR1 SEHNR and CDR2 FQNEAQ (reference sequence). V dropped 1 base and J dropped 4 bases, with 8 bases sitting between them. There are 13 residues in the CDR3. CDR3 sequence reads: CASSLGECYEQYF. Written as DNA, the CDR3 is TGTGCCAGCAGCTTAGGGGAGTGTTACGAGCAGTACTTC.

The gene calls are TRBV27 and TRBJ2-2; no firm D call. Trimming took 3 bases from V and 9 from J, leaving 14 bases between them. Germline V gene data show CDR1 as MNHEY and CDR2 as SMNVEV (reference sequence). The CDR3 length is 14 residues. This CDR3 reads CASSFDRLSRELFF. The CDR3 DNA is TGTGCCAGCAGTTTCGATCGACTGAGCCGGGAGCTGTTTTTT.

In the case of this clonotype: A single base separates this from a much larger clone, so it may be a read error. The conserved closing phenylalanine or tryptophan is absent in this CDR3, likely reflecting a read error. The rearrangement uses TRBV28 and TRBJ1-5; 10 bases are shared with TRBD1. The CDR3 covers 15 residues. The germline CDR1 and CDR2 sequences are MDHEN and SYDVKM. As DNA, the CDR3 is TGTACCAGCAGTCTGGGACAGGGGTACAATCAGCCCCAGCATTCT. Translation: CTSSLGQGYNQPQHS.

This clonotype occurred many times. The V call is TRBV6-1, the J call TRBJ2-7, with TRBD1 identical over 7 bases. Losses at the gene ends were 11 bases for V and 7 bases for J; bases not matched to a gene: 14. The germline V gene has CDR1 MNHNS and CDR2 SASEGT. This CDR3 is built from 13 residues. CDR3 loop: CAGQKGGSWEQYF. The CDR3 region has the DNA TGTGCCGGCCAGAAAGGGGGCAGTTGGGAGCAGTACTTC.

This clonotype was detected ten times or more. V and J are TRBV7-9 and TRBJ2-3, with D maybe TRBD1 (6 bases). CDR3 length: 14 amino acids. Trimming stripped 8 bases from V and 9 bases from J, with 21 bases between. The germline V gene has CDR1 SEHNR and CDR2 FQNEAQ (reference sequence). CDR3 amino acids: CASASEVGAGTQYF. The CDR3 DNA reads TGTGCCAGCGCCTCGGAGGTGGGGGCTGGAACGCAGTATTTT.

There are many counts of this clonotype. This chain links TRBV20-1 with TRBJ2-5; D call uncertain. The CDR3 sequence is 16 residues long. The V gene lost 5 bases and the J gene lost 5 bases, with 24 bases spanning the gap. The germline V gene has CDR1 DFQATT and CDR2 SNEGSKA (reference sequence). CDR3: CSARPHLWAQEETQYF. DNA for the CDR3: TGCAGTGCTCGCCCGCATCTGTGGGCCCAAGAGGAGACCCAGTACTTC.

Concerning this clonotype itself: It may be a read error: a sequence one base away is much more abundant. The gene calls are TRBV7-2 and TRBJ2-5, with a tentative D call TRBD2 (6 bases). Germline V gene sequence: CDR1 SGHTA, CDR2 FQGNSA. CDR3 length: 16 residues. V was clipped by 5 bases and J by 4 bases, with 20 bases between them. The CDR3 here is CASSHRGCGVGETQYF. Here the CDR3 DNA reads TGTGCCAGCAGCCATAGAGGGTGCGGGGTGGGAGAGACCCAGTACTTC.

CDR3 residues: CASSQGLAGPSYEQYF. In DNA, the CDR3 is TGCGCCAGCAGCCAAGGCCTAGCGGGACCCTCCTACGAGCAGTACTTC. The gene calls are TRBV4-1 and TRBJ2-7; the match to TRBD2 covers 9 bases. V lost 1 base and J lost 0; bases outside the gene matches: 4. The CDR3 extends over 16 amino acids. CDR1 and CDR2 (germline): MGHRA, YSYEKL.

On this clonotype: Without the conserved terminal phenylalanine or tryptophan, this CDR3 likely stems from a read error. This chain's CDR3 is CASSTSGTGMGDTEAFL. The CDR3 DNA follows: TGTGCCAGCAGCACCTCCGGGACAGGGATGGGGGACACTGAAGCTTTCCTT. The gene calls are TRBV5-4 and TRBJ1-1; 9 bases map to TRBD1. V was pared by 4 bases and J by 3 bases, with 13 bases of the junction left unmatched. The germline V gene has CDR1 SGHNT and CDR2 YYREEE (reference sequence). CDR3 length: 17 amino acids.

This clonotype was detected only a few times. The gene calls are TRBV6-1 and TRBJ1-1; the match to TRBD1 covers 10 bases. Germline-derived CDR1 and CDR2 are MNHNS and SASEGT. This CDR3 contains 16 residues. Germline trimming cut 4 bases from V and 0 bases from J; bases unmatched to any gene: 5. Written as DNA, the CDR3 is TGTGCCAGCAGTGCCGGGACAGGGGTTCTGAACACTGAAGCTTTCTTT. It yields the protein CASSAGTGVLNTEAFF.

V and J are TRBV5-5 and TRBJ2-1; the match to TRBD2 covers 8 bases. V trimming: 4 bases; J trimming: 3 bases; junction bases outside the gene matches: 9. Per germline, CDR1 SGHKS and CDR2 YYEKEE (reference sequence). The CDR3 spans 16 residues. The CDR3 here is CASSQGAGGFYNEQFF. Here the CDR3 DNA reads TGTGCCAGCAGCCAAGGGGCGGGGGGTTTCTACAATGAGCAGTTCTTC.

The chain joins TRBV6-1 to TRBJ2-2; 9 positions agree with TRBD2. The junction had 6 bases not matched to a gene; V was cut back by 5 bases and J by 5 bases. Germline CDR1 and CDR2: MNHNS and SASEGT. The CDR3 has 15 residues. The CDR3 is CASSFFSGRTGELFF. DNA for the CDR3: TGTGCCAGCAGTTTCTTTAGCGGGAGAACCGGGGAGCTGTTTTTT.

At least ten counts were recorded for this clonotype. The V gene is TRBV29-1, the J gene TRBJ1-1; D not resolved. This CDR3 contains 12 residues. Trimming stripped 4 bases from V and 9 bases from J, with 15 bases between. CDR1 and CDR2 (germline): SQVTM, ANQGSEA. The CDR3 loop reads CSVGFGSSQAFF. CDR3 coding DNA: TGCAGCGTTGGGTTTGGGTCCAGCCAAGCTTTCTTT.

The sample holds a few counts of this clonotype. This chain joins TRBV13 and TRBJ2-7; D assignment may be TRBD1 or TRBD2 (6 bases each). Germline assignment: CDR1 PRHDT and CDR2 FYEKMQ (reference sequence). V shed 6 bases and J shed 3 bases, with 12 bases lying between them. This CDR3 has 13 residues. The CDR3 protein is CASSYREDYEQYF. Written as DNA, the CDR3 is TGTGCCAGCAGTTACAGGGAGGACTACGAGCAGTACTTC.

This clonotype was seen more than once but under ten times. A single base separates this from a much larger clone, so it may be a read error. The chain links TRBV29-1 to TRBJ2-7; 9 bases are shared with TRBD1. CDR1 is SQVTM and CDR2 is ANQGSEA in the germline V gene. This CDR3 region has 14 residues. The CDR3 sequence is CGVELGTGGDEQYF. CDR3 bases: TGCGGCGTTGAATTAGGTACAGGGGGCGACGAGCAGTACTTC.

This clonotype was seen repeatedly, ten times or more. The rearrangement uses TRBV12-3 or TRBV12-4 and TRBJ2-2, with D tentatively TRBD1 or TRBD2 (5 bases each). The CDR3 consists of 14 residues. The germline V and J ends were trimmed by 6 bases and 6 bases, with 14 bases remaining between them. CDR3 sequence reads: CASRGDQPPGELFF. The CDR3 DNA reads as TGTGCCAGCAGGGGGGACCAACCCCCCGGGGAGCTGTTTTTT.

Points on this clonotype: Compared with germline, one end of the junction differs, possibly owing to a read error. The chain carries TRBV7-2 and TRBJ2-5, with TRBD2 as a possible D gene (6 bases). CDR1 is SGHTA, CDR2 FQGNSA, per germline. The CDR3 is 12 residues long. The CDR3: CAGSPPGEAQYF. In nucleotides, the CDR3 is TGTGCCGGCAGCCCTCCCGGGGAGGCCCAGTACTTC.

The rearrangement uses TRBV20-1 and TRBJ2-7, with a weak D call TRBD1 (6 bases). The CDR3 is 15 amino acids. The V gene's germline CDR1 is DFQATT and CDR2 SNEGSKA (reference sequence). The ends were cut back, 1 base at V and 6 bases at J, with 19 bases in the middle. CDR3 nucleotides: TGCAGTGCTAGAGTTCCCGGGACACCTTCGGGCGAGCAGTACTTC. It is translated as CSARVPGTPSGEQYF.

Many counts were recorded for this clonotype. The DNA of the CDR3 is TGTGCCAGCAGCTTACAGTCCTATAATTCACCCCTCCACTTT. Amino acid sequence: CASSLQSYNSPLHF. The V gene is TRBV11-2, the J gene TRBJ1-6; the D is unclear. The CDR3 length is 14 residues. Trimming removed 2 bases from V and 1 base from J, with 3 bases in between. CDR1 is SGHAT, CDR2 FQNNGV, per germline. The entire variable domain, with the rest obtained from reference TRBV11-2 and TRBJ1-6, is as follows: EAGVAQSPRYKIIEKRQSVAFWCNPISGHATLYWYQQILGQGPKLLIQFQNNGVVDDSQLPKDRFSAERLKGVDSTLKIQPAKLEDSAVYLCASSLQSYNSPLHFGNGTRLTVT.